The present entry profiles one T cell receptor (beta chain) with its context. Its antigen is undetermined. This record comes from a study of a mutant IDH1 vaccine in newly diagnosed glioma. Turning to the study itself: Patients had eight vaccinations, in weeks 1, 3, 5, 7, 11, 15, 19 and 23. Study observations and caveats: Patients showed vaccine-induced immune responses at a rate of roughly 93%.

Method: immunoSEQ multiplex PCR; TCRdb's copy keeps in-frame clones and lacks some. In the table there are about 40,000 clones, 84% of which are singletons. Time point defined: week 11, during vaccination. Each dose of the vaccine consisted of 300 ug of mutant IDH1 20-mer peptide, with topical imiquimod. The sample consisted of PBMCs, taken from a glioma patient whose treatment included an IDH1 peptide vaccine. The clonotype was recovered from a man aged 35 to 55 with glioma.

CDR3 in amino acids: CASSLELGMEGETQYF. The CDR3 DNA reads TGTGCCAGCAGCTTGGAGCTTGGGATGGAGGGAGAGACCCAGTACTTC. This chain connects TRBV5-5 to TRBJ2-5; maybe TRBD2 (6 bases). Germline lookup yields CDR1 SGHKS and CDR2 YYEKEE (reference sequence). The CDR3 extends over 16 amino acids. V lost 0 bases to trimming and J lost 4 bases, with 16 bases between them.